The clone carrying this TCR beta chain appeared a few times. The antigen remains undetermined. Criteria for exclusion of patients were uncontrolled infection, other autoimmune disease, pregnancy or lactation. Using over 8.5 ml of fresh peripheral blood, PBMCs were prepared. This record belongs to a study of T cells in Graves' hyperthyroidism and ophthalmopathy. The overall study: Peripheral blood was collected at initial diagnosis, before any treatment. Study-wide results and caveats: Most thyroid clonotypes expanded above 0.001 appeared in blood too.

Regions amplified from RNA transcripts were the TCR beta CDR3 regions. Carried out on the TCR CDR3, a first-round RT-PCR used the HTBI primer set. One entry per CDR3 protein, called by TCRdb with MiXCR from the multiplex PCR reads. Here the sample spans nearly 600,000 distinct CDR3 sequences, roughly 13% being singletons. With 0 bases removed from V and 8 bases from J, the gap between germline ends came to 17 bases. There are 15 residues in the CDR3. Germline lookup yields CDR1 SGHRS and CDR2 YFSETQ. The sample was blood. The rearrangement links TRBV5-1 to TRBJ1-1, with D unresolved. The clonotype comes from a woman younger than 45 with Graves' hyperthyroidism that later progressed to Graves' ophthalmopathy. The CDR3 spells CASSLDLTTTREAFF. The CDR3 DNA follows: TGCGCCAGCAGCTTGGACCTTACGACCACTAGGGAAGCTTTCTTT.